These T cell receptor beta chains were read from a single sample in a study of cytomegalovirus exposure and HLA in healthy donors. Generated by immunoSEQ multiplex PCR, the TCRdb table keeps only in-frame clones and is missing some. The sample has some 130,000 clones; 89% are singletons. Material for sequencing was PBMCs. These receptor sequences come from a woman in her late teens or twenties in good health and CMV-seronegative. CDR3s include the opening cysteine and the closing phenylalanine or tryptophan. D genes are given only for firm matches. Clone size, where shown, is once, few, many, or a class for clones that have expanded.

J	size	V	D	CDR3	DNA
TRBJ2-7	once	TRBV11-3	TRBD2	CASSPSGGAEEQYF	TGTGCCAGCAGCCCTAGCGGGGGGGCTGAAGAGCAGTACTTC
TRBJ1-2	-	TRBV7-9	-	CASSLDREYYGYTF	TGTGCCAGCAGCCTCGACCGGGAATACTATGGCTACACCTTC
TRBJ1-5	-	TRBV19	-	CASQQGSNQPQHF	TGTGCCTCACAGCAGGGGAGCAATCAGCCCCAGCATTTT
TRBJ2-1	once	TRBV6-1	-	CASTLNNEQFF	TGTGCCAGCACTTTAAACAATGAGCAGTTCTTC
TRBJ1-3	-	TRBV28	TRBD1	CASSLLTGASGNTIYF	TGTGCCAGCAGTTTATTGACAGGGGCCTCTGGAAACACCATATATTTT
TRBJ1-1	-	TRBV7-3	TRBD1	CASSLQGAGTEAFF	TGTGCCAGCAGCTTACAGGGGGCAGGGACTGAAGCTTTCTTT
TRBJ1-6	-	TRBV9	TRBD1	CASSVGRGNSPLHF	TGTGCCAGCAGCGTTGGCAGGGGGAATTCACCCCTCCACTTT
TRBJ1-2	few	TRBV28	TRBD1	CASHGGGQGNGYTF	TGTGCCAGTCATGGGGGTGGACAGGGGAATGGCTACACCTTC
TRBJ2-7	few	TRBV27	TRBD2	CASSFGGGYEQYF	TGTGCCAGCAGTTTTGGCGGGGGATACGAGCAGTACTTC
TRBJ1-3	-	TRBV6-6	TRBD1	CASSSGTGGLNTIYF	TGTGCCAGCAGTTCAGGGACAGGGGGCTTAAACACCATATATTTT
TRBJ2-1	-	TRBV27	-	CASSQKEYHQQFF	TGTGCCAGCAGTCAAAAAGAGTACCATCAGCAGTTCTTC
TRBJ2-1	-	TRBV19	TRBD2	CASSSLAGALIPDGQFF	TGTGCCAGTAGTTCGTTAGCGGGGGCGCTTATACCTGACGGGCAGTTCTTC
TRBJ1-4	-	TRBV4-1	-	CASSQPTNLQGKLFF	TGCGCCAGCAGCCAACCGACCAACTTACAGGGCAAACTGTTTTTT
TRBJ2-1	-	TRBV5-6	-	CASSLYGQGNINEQFF	TGTGCCAGCAGCTTGTACGGCCAGGGTAATATCAATGAGCAGTTCTTC